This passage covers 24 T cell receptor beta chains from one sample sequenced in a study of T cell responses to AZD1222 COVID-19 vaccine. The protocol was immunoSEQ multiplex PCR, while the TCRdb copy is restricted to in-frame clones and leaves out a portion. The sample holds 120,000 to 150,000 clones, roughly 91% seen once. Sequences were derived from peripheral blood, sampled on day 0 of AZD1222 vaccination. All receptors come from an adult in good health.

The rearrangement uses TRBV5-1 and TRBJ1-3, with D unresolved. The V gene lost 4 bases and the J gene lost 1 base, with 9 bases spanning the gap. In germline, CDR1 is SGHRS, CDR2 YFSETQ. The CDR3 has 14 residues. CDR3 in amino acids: CASSPRGSGNTIYF. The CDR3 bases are TGCGCCAGCAGCCCCCGCGGGTCTGGAAACACCATATATTTT. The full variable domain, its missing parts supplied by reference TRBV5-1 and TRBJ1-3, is KAGVTQTPRYLIKTRGQQVTLSCSPISGHRSVSWYQQTPGQGLQFLFEYFSETQRNKGNFPGRFSGRQFSNSRSEMNVSTLELGDSALYLCASSPRGSGNTIYFGEGSWLTVV.

The CDR3 here is CSVRGLNTEAFF. CDR3 DNA sequence: TGCAGCGTTAGGGGGCTGAACACTGAAGCTTTCTTT. The rearrangement links TRBV29-1 to TRBJ1-1; 7 positions match TRBD1. The germline V gene has CDR1 SQVTM and CDR2 ANQGSEA. V dropped 5 bases and J dropped 0; count of bases not matched to a gene: 0. CDR3 length equals 12 residues.

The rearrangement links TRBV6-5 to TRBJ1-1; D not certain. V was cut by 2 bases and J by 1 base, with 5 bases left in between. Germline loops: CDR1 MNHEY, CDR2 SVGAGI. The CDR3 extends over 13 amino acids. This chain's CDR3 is CASSYRGNTEAFF. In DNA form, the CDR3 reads TGTGCCAGCAGTTACAGAGGGAACACTGAAGCTTTCTTT.

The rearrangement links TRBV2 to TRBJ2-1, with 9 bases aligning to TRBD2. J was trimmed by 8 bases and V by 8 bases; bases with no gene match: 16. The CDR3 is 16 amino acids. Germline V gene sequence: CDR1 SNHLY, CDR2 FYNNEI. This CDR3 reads CASPPGGRALVDEQFF. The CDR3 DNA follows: TGTGCCAGCCCCCCCGGCGGGAGGGCCCTCGTCGATGAGCAGTTCTTC.

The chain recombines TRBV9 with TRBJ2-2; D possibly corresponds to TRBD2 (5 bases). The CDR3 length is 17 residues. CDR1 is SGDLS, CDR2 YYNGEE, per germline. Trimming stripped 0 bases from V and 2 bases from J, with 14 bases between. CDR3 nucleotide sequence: TGTGCCAGCAGCGTAGAAGAGGGTTACTACAACACCGGGGAGCTGTTTTTT. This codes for CASSVEEGYYNTGELFF.

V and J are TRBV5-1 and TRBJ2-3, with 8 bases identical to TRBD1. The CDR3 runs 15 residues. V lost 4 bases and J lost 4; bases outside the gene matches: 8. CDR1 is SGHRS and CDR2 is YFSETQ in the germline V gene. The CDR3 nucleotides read TGCGCCAGCAGCCTCGGACAGGGAAGGGCAGATACGCAGTATTTT. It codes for CASSLGQGRADTQYF.

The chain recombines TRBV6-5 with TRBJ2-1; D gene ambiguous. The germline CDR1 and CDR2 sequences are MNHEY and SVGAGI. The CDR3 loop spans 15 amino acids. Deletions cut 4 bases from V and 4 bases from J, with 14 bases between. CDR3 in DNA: TGTGCCAGCAGTTTCCTGACTGCGAAGTACAATGAGCAGTTCTTC. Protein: CASSFLTAKYNEQFF.

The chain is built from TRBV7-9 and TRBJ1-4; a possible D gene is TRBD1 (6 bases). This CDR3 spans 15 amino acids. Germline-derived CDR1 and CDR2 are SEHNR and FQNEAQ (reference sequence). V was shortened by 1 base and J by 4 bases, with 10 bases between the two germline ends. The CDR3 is CASSLGQANNEKLFF. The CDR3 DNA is TGTGCCAGCAGCTTAGGACAGGCGAATAATGAAAAACTGTTTTTT.

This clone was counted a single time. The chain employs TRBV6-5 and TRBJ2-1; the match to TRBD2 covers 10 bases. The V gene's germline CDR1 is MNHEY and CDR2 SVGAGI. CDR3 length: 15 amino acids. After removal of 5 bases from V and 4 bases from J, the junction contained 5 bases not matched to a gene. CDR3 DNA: TGTGCCAGCAGTCTGAGCGGGGGGGCTTACAATGAGCAGTTCTTC. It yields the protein CASSLSGGAYNEQFF.

CDR3 bases: TGTGCCAGCAGGAGAGGGGGTGGCACAGATACGCAGTATTTT. Its protein is CASRRGGGTDTQYF. This sequence joins TRBV3-1 (or the pseudogene TRBV3-2) and TRBJ2-3, with D possibly matching TRBD1 (6 bases). The germline CDR1 and CDR2 sequences are LGHDT and YNNKEL (reference sequence). The CDR3 loop spans 14 amino acids. V was clipped by 6 bases and J by 1 base, with 11 bases between them.

DNA of the CDR3: TGTGCCAGCTCACCGTCAGGGGGTAGCAATCAGCCCCAGCATTTT. This gives the protein CASSPSGGSNQPQHF. V and J are TRBV18 and TRBJ1-5, with 7 positions matching TRBD1. The V segment lost 3 bases and the J segment 0 bases; nucleotides outside the gene matches: 2. There are 15 residues in the CDR3. Looked up from germline, CDR1 is KGHSH and CDR2 is LQKENI. The full variable domain, in which reference TRBV18 and TRBJ1-5 provide the parts outside the CDR3, is NAGVMQNPRHLVRRRGQEARLRCSPMKGHSHVYWYRQLPEEGLKFMVYLQKENIIDESGMPKERFSAEFPKEGPSILRIQQVVRGDSAAYFCASSPSGGSNQPQHFGDGTRLSIL.

In nucleotides, the CDR3 is TGTGCCAGCAGTGAATTGCAGGGGATCTACGAGCAGTACTTC. Translation gives CASSELQGIYEQYF. The chain has TRBV2 and TRBJ2-7, with D perhaps matching TRBD1 (6 bases). The V gene's germline CDR1 is SNHLY and CDR2 FYNNEI. The CDR3 is 14 amino acids. Trimming stripped 2 bases from V and 3 bases from J, with 11 bases between.

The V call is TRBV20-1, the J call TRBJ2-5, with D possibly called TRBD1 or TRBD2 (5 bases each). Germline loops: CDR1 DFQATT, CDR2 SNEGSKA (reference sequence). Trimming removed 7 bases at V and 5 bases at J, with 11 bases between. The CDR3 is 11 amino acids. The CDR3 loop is CSEGTGETQYF. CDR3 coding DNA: TGCAGTGAGGGGACCGGGGAGACCCAGTACTTC.

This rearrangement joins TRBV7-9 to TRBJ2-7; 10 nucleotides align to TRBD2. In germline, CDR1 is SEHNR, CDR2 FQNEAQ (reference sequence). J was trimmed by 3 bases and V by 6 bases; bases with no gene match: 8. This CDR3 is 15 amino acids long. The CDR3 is CASSSTSGSFYEQYF. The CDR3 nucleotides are TGTGCCAGCAGTTCGACTAGCGGGTCTTTCTACGAGCAGTACTTC.

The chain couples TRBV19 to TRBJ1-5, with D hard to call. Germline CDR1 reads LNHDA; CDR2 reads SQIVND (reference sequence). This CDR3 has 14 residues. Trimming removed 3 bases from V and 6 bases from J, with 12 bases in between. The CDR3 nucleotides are TGTGCCAGTAGTATTGCGGGCTTCAGTCAGCCCCAGCATTTT. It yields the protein CASSIAGFSQPQHF. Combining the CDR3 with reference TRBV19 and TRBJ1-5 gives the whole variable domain DGGITQSPKYLFRKEGQNVTLSCEQNLNHDAMYWYRQDPGQGLRLIYYSQIVNDFQKGDIAEGYSVSREKKESFPLTVTSAQKNPTAFYLCASSIAGFSQPQHFGDGTRLSIL.

The chain's CDR3 is CASSEFRDSNYGYTF. The CDR3 nucleotides read TGTGCCAGCAGTGAATTTAGGGATTCTAACTATGGCTACACCTTC. This chain links TRBV6-1 with TRBJ1-2; no definite D call. CDR1 and CDR2 (germline): MNHNS, SASEGT. This CDR3 is 15 amino acids long. V dropped 2 bases and J dropped 0 bases, with 10 bases sitting between them.

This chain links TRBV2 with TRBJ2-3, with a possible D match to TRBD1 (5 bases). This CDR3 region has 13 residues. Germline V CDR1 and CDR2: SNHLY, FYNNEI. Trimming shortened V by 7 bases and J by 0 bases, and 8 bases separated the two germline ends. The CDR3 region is CASTRTSTDTQYF. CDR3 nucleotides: TGTGCCAGCACCAGGACAAGCACAGATACGCAGTATTTT.

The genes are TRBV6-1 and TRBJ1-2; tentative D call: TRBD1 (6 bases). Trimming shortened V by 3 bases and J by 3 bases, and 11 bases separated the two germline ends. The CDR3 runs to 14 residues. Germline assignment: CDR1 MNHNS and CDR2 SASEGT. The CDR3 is CASSEDSFYYGYTF. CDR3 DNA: TGTGCCAGCAGTGAGGACAGTTTTTACTATGGCTACACCTTC.

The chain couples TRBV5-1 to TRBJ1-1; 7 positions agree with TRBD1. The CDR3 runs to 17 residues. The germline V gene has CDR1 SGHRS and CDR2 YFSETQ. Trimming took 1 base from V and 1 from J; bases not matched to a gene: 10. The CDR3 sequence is CASSLTVTGITNTEAFF. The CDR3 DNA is TGCGCCAGCAGCTTGACTGTGACAGGGATTACGAACACTGAAGCTTTCTTT.

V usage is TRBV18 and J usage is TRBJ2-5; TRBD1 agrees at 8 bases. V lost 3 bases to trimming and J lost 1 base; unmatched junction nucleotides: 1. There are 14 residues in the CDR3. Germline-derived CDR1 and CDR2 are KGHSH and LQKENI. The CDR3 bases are TGTGCCAGCTCACCGGGGACAGGCCAAGAGACCCAGTACTTC. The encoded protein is CASSPGTGQETQYF.

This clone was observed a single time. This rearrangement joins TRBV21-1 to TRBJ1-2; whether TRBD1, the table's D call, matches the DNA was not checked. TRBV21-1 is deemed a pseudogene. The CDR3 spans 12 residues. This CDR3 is CASIRGPNGYTF. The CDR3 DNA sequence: TGTGCCAGCATCAGGGGGCCGAACGGCTACACCTTC.

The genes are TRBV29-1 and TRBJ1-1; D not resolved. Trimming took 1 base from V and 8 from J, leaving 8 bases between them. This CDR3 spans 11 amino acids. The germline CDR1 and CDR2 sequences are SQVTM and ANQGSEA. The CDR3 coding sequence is TGCAGCGTTGAAGTCCAGACAGAAGCTTTCTTT. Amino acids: CSVEVQTEAFF. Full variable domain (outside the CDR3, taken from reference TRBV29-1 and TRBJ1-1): SAVISQKPSRDICQRGTSLTIQCQVDSQVTMMFWYRQQPGQSLTLIATANQGSEATYESGFVIDKFPISRPNLTFSTLTVSNMSPEDSSIYLCSVEVQTEAFFGQGTRLTVV.

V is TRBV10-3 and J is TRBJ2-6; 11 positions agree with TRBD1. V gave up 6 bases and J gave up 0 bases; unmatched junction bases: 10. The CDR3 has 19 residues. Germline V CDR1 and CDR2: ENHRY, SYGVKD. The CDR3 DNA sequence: TGTGCCATCAGCGCCGGGATGGGACAGGGGGGCTCTGGGGCCAACGTCCTGACTTTC. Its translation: CAISAGMGQGGSGANVLTF.

The CDR3 DNA is TGTGCCAGCAGTTCCTTCGGCGGCAGGGTAAACTATGGCTACACCTTC. It yields the protein CASSSFGGRVNYGYTF. This chain uses TRBV6-5 with TRBJ1-2; a possible D gene is TRBD1 (5 bases). Looked up from germline, CDR1 is MNHEY and CDR2 is SVGAGI. This CDR3 is 16 amino acids long. V dropped 4 bases and J dropped 2 bases, with 17 bases sitting between them.